The clone carrying this T cell receptor beta chain has only one observation. Antigen unknown. Profiled with immunoSEQ multiplex PCR; TCRdb holds only in-frame clones, not every one. The table has 75,000 to 95,000 clones, 92% seen once. This sample is drawn from a study of T cell responses to AZD1222 COVID-19 vaccine. Study-wide findings and caveats: Repertoires were sampled only after the peak T cell response. Reportedly, nearly half of unique spike TCRs recognized epitopes outside B.1.351/B.1.1.7 mutations.

The clonotype was recovered from an adult in good health. Source: peripheral blood, taken on day 0 of MenACWY control vaccination.

The CDR3 sequence is CASSPDRRGEQFF. The CDR3 DNA is TGTGCCAGCAGCCCAGATCGGAGGGGTGAGCAGTTCTTC. This rearrangement joins TRBV7-2 to TRBJ2-1; D may be TRBD2 (6 bases). Germline-derived CDR1 and CDR2 are SGHTA and FQGNSA. The ends were cut back, 5 bases at V and 9 bases at J, with 14 bases in the middle. There are 13 residues in the CDR3.